These T cell receptor beta chains were read from a single sample in a study of early T cells in non-severe SARS-CoV-2 infection. TCRdb analysed the 5' RACE reads with MiXCR anew, one entry per CDR3 protein. The sample includes 45,000 to 75,000 distinct CDR3 sequences, approximately 12% of them seen just once. The sample taken for sequencing was whole blood. These receptors all come from an adult who was a healthcare worker with PCR-confirmed SARS-CoV-2 infection or an uninfected control (not recorded which). Both conserved end residues are part of each CDR3. D genes are given only for firm matches. Some rows have no size entry. The others give once, few or many, or a class for an expanded clone.

clone size: few
D gene: NA
V gene: TRBV2
J gene: TRBJ1-1
CDR3 protein: CASSKQGLTEAFF
CDR3 DNA: TGTGCCAGCAGTAAGCAGGGGCTCACTGAAGCTTTCTTT

clone size: many
D gene: NA
V gene: TRBV20-1
J gene: TRBJ2-3
CDR3 protein: CSARVRRDTQYF
CDR3 DNA: TGCAGTGCTAGAGTTCGACGGGATACGCAGTATTTT

clone size: few
D gene: TRBD2
V gene: TRBV20-1
J gene: TRBJ2-3
CDR3 protein: CSAIPTSGGNTQYF
CDR3 DNA: TGCAGTGCTATCCCGACTAGCGGGGGGAATACGCAGTATTTT

clone size: few
D gene: NA
V gene: TRBV3-1
J gene: TRBJ2-1
CDR3 protein: CASSQDVREWFF
CDR3 DNA: TGTGCCAGCAGCCAAGATGTCCGGGAGTGGTTCTTC

clone size: NA
D gene: TRBD1
V gene: TRBV9
J gene: TRBJ1-3
CDR3 protein: CASSAQPGQGNTIYF
CDR3 DNA: TGTGCCAGCAGCGCTCAGCCGGGACAGGGAAACACCATATATTTT

clone size: many
D gene: NA
V gene: TRBV7-9
J gene: TRBJ2-5
CDR3 protein: CASSLESLAAQETQYF
CDR3 DNA: TGTGCCAGCAGCTTAGAAAGTTTGGCGGCCCAAGAGACCCAGTACTTC

clone size: few
D gene: NA
V gene: TRBV5-1
J gene: TRBJ2-5
CDR3 protein: CASSVSSYQETQYF
CDR3 DNA: TGCGCCAGCAGCGTATCCTCGTACCAAGAGACCCAGTACTTC

clone size: few
D gene: TRBD2
V gene: TRBV28
J gene: TRBJ2-5
CDR3 protein: CASSQAGVIETQYF
CDR3 DNA: TGTGCCAGCAGTCAAGCGGGAGTTATAGAGACCCAGTACTTC

clone size: few
D gene: TRBD1
V gene: TRBV6-1
J gene: TRBJ1-6
CDR3 protein: CASTLDRGNSPLHF
CDR3 DNA: TGTGCCAGCACCCTGGACAGGGGTAATTCACCCCTCCACTTT

clone size: NA
D gene: TRBD2
V gene: TRBV28
J gene: TRBJ2-5
CDR3 protein: CASRGPSGVETQYF
CDR3 DNA: TGTGCCAGCAGAGGTCCTAGCGGGGTGGAGACCCAGTACTTC

clone size: few
D gene: NA
V gene: TRBV30
J gene: TRBJ2-3
CDR3 protein: CAWSLVTDTQYF
CDR3 DNA: TGTGCCTGGAGTTTGGTGACAGATACGCAGTATTTT

clone size: few
D gene: NA
V gene: TRBV2
J gene: TRBJ2-1
CDR3 protein: CASKPSSGSYNEQFF
CDR3 DNA: TGTGCCAGCAAACCCAGCAGCGGCTCCTACAATGAGCAGTTCTTC

clone size: many
D gene: NA
V gene: TRBV18
J gene: TRBJ1-5
CDR3 protein: CASSSGQGLGQPQHF
CDR3 DNA: TGTGCCAGCTCAAGCGGGCAGGGGCTCGGACAGCCCCAGCATTTT

clone size: NA
D gene: TRBD2
V gene: TRBV3-1
J gene: TRBJ2-1
CDR3 protein: CASSPRYTSGRRNEQFF
CDR3 DNA: TGTGCCAGCAGCCCCAGGTATACTAGCGGGAGGCGGAATGAGCAGTTCTTC

clone size: many
D gene: NA
V gene: TRBV29-1
J gene: TRBJ2-7
CDR3 protein: CSGGAGLEGSYEQYF
CDR3 DNA: TGCAGCGGTGGGGCCGGGCTAGAAGGTTCCTACGAGCAGTACTTC

clone size: NA
D gene: NA
V gene: TRBV7-9
J gene: TRBJ1-4
CDR3 protein: CASSQGQLNEKLFF
CDR3 DNA: TGTGCCAGCAGCCAAGGACAGCTTAATGAAAAACTGTTTTTT

clone size: few
D gene: TRBD2
V gene: TRBV30
J gene: TRBJ2-4
CDR3 protein: CAWTGTSTNIQYF
CDR3 DNA: TGTGCCTGGACGGGGACTAGCACCAACATTCAGTACTTC

clone size: few
D gene: TRBD1
V gene: TRBV10-2
J gene: TRBJ1-6
CDR3 protein: CASTDPQGARGNSPLHF
CDR3 DNA: TGCGCCAGCACTGACCCACAGGGGGCAAGGGGTAATTCACCCCTCCACTTT

clone size: many
D gene: NA
V gene: TRBV14
J gene: TRBJ2-7
CDR3 protein: CASSPTYGTASAGQQYF
CDR3 DNA: TGTGCCAGCAGCCCAACCTACGGGACGGCCTCCGCCGGACAGCAGTACTTC

clone size: few
D gene: NA
V gene: TRBV30
J gene: TRBJ1-1
CDR3 protein: CAWSVKHLNTEAFF
CDR3 DNA: TGTGCCTGGAGTGTAAAGCACCTGAACACTGAAGCTTTCTTT

clone size: NA
D gene: NA
V gene: TRBV7-2
J gene: TRBJ2-5
CDR3 protein: CASSLSGSQETQYF
CDR3 DNA: TGTGCCAGCAGCTTATCGGGCTCCCAAGAGACCCAGTACTTC

clone size: NA
D gene: NA
V gene: TRBV10-1
J gene: TRBJ2-7
CDR3 protein: CASSEFRAPYEQYF
CDR3 DNA: TGCGCCAGCAGTGAGTTTCGAGCCCCCTACGAGCAGTACTTC

clone size: many
D gene: NA
V gene: TRBV12-3/TRBV12-4
J gene: TRBJ1-5
CDR3 protein: CASSSTVGHNQPQHF
CDR3 DNA: TGTGCCAGCAGTTCCACAGTGGGTCACAATCAGCCCCAGCATTTT

clone size: many
D gene: NA
V gene: TRBV29-1
J gene: TRBJ2-1
CDR3 protein: CSAASSYNEQFF
CDR3 DNA: TGCAGCGCGGCGAGCTCCTACAATGAGCAGTTCTTC

clone size: NA
D gene: TRBD2
V gene: TRBV5-1
J gene: TRBJ2-3
CDR3 protein: CASSWEGGSDTQYF
CDR3 DNA: TGCGCCAGCAGCTGGGAGGGAGGTTCAGATACGCAGTATTTT